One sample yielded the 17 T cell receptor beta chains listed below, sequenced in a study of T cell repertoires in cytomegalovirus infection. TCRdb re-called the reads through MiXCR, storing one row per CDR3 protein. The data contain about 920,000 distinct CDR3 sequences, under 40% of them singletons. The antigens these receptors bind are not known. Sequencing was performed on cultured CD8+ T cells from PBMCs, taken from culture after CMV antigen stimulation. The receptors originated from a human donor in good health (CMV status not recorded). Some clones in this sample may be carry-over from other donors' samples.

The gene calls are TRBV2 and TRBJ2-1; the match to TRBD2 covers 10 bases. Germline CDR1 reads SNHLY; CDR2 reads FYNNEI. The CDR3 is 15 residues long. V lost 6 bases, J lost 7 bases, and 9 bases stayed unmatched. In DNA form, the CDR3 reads TGTGCCAGCAGGAAAAGCGGGGGGGCGGAAAATGAGCAGTTCTTC. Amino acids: CASRKSGGAENEQFF.

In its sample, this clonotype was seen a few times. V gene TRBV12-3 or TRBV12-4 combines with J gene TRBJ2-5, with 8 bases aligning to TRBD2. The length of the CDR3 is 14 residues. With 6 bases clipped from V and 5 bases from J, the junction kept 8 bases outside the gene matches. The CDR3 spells CASSTSGGRETQYF. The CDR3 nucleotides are TGTGCCAGCAGCACAAGCGGGGGACGGGAGACCCAGTACTTC.

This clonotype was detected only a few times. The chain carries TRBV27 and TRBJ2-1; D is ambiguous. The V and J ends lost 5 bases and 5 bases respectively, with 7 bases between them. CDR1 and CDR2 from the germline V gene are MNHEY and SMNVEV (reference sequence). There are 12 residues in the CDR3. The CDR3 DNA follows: TGTGCCAGCAGTCTACAGAACAATGAGCAGTTCTTC. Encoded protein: CASSLQNNEQFF.

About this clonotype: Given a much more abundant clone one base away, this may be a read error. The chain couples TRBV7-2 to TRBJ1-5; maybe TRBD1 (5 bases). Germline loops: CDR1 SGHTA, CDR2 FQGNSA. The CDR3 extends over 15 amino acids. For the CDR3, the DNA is TGTGTCAGCAGCTATGGGGCGGCTAGCAATCAGCCCCAGCATTTT. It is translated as CVSSYGAASNQPQHF.

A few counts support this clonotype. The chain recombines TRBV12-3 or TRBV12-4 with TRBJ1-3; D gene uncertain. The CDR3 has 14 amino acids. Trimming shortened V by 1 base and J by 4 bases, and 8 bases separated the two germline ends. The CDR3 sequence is CASSLGRRGNTIYF. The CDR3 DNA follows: TGTGCCAGCAGTTTAGGCAGGAGAGGAAACACCATATATTTT.

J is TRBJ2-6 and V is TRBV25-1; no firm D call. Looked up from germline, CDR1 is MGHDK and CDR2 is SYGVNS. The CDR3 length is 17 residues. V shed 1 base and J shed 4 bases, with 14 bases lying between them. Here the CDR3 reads CASSESISLSGANVLTF. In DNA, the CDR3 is TGTGCCAGCAGTGAATCAATAAGCCTGTCAGGGGCCAACGTCCTGACTTTC.

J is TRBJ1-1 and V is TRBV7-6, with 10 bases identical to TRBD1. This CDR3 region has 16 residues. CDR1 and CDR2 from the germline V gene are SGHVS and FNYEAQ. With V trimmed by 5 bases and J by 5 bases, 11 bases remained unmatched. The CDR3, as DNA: TGTGCCAGCAGCCACCACCGAGACAGGGGGCAGACTGAAGCTTTCTTT. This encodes CASSHHRDRGQTEAFF.

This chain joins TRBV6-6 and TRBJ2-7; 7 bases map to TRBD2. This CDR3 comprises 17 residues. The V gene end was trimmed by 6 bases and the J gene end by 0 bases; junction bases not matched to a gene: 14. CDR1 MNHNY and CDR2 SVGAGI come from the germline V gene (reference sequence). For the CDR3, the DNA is TGTGCCAGCAGATCCCCTGGGGACGGGGGGAGCTCCTACGAGCAGTACTTC. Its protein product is CASRSPGDGGSSYEQYF.

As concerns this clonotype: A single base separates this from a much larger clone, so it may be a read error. CDR3 region: CASTLDSGGQVYEQYF. CDR3 bases: TGTGCCAGCACCCTAGATAGCGGGGGGCAGGTCTACGAGCAGTACTTC. The rearrangement links TRBV7-2 to TRBJ2-7; TRBD2 agrees at 10 bases. Germline values: CDR1 SGHTA, CDR2 FQGNSA. This CDR3 is 16 amino acids long. V shed 7 bases, J shed 3 bases, and the junction held 12 bases outside the gene matches.

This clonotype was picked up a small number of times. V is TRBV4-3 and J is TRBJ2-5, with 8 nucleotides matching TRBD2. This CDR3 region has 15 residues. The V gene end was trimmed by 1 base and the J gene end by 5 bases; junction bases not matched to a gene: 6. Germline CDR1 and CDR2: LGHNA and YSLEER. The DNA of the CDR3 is TGCGCCAGCAGCCAAGTAATTCTAGCGGGTGAGACCCAGTACTTC. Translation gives CASSQVILAGETQYF.

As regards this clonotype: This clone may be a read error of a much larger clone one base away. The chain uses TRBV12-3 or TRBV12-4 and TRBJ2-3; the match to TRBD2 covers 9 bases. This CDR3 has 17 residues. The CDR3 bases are TGTGTCAGCAGTTTAGCGCTTGCTAGCGGGGGCACAGATACGCAGTATTTT. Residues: CVSSLALASGGTDTQYF.

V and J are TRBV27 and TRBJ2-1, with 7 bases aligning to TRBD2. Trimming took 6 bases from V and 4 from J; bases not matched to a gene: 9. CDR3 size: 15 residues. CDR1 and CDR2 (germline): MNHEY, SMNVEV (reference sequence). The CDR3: CASRRLAPPYNEQFF. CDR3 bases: TGTGCCAGCAGACGACTAGCCCCTCCGTACAATGAGCAGTTCTTC.

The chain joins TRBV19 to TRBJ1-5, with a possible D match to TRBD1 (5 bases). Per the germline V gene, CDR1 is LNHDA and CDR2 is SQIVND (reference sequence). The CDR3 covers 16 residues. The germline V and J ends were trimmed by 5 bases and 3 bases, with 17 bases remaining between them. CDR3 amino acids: CASSVAGRLYNQPQHF. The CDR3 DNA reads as TGTGCCAGTAGTGTGGCAGGGAGGCTCTACAATCAGCCCCAGCATTTT.

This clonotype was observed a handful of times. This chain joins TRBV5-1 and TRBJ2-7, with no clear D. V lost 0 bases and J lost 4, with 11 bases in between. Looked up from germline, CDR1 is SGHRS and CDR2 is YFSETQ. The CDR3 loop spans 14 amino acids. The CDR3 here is CASSLGVLEYEQYF. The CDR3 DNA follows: TGCGCCAGCAGCTTGGGGGTGCTTGAATACGAGCAGTACTTC.

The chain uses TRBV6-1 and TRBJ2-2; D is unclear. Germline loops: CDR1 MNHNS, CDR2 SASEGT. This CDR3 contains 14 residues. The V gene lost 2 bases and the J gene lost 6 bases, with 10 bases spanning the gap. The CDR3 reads CASSEWAGPGELFF. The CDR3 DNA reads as TGTGCCAGCAGTGAATGGGCTGGCCCCGGGGAGCTGTTTTTT.

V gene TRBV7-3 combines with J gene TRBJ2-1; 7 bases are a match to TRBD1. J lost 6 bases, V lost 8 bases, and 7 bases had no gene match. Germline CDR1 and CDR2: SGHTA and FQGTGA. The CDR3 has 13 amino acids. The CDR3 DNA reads TGTGCCAGCCAGGACAGGTTATCCAATGAGCAGTTCTTC. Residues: CASQDRLSNEQFF.

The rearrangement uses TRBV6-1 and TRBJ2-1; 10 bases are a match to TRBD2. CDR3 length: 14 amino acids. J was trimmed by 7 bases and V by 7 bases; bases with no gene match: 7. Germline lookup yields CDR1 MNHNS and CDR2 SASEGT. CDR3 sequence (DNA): TGTGCCAGCATCGAGCGGGGGGGCAGAAATGAGCAGTTCTTC. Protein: CASIERGGRNEQFF.